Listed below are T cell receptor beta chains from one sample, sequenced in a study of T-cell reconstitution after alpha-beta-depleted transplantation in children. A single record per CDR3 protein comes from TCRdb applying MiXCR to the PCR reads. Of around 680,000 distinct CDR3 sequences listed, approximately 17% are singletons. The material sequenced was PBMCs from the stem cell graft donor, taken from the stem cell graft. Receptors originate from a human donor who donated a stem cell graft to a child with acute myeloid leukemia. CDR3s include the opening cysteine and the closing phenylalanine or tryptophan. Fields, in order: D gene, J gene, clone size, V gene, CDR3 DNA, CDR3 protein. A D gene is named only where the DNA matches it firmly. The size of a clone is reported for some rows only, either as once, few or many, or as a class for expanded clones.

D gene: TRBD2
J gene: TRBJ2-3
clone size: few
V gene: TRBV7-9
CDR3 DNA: TGTGCCAGCAGCTTAGAGCGGGGGGGCTGGGATACGCAGTATTTT
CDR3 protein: CASSLERGGWDTQYF

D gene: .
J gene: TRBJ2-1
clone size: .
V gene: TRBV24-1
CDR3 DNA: TGTGCCACCAGTGATTTAACCGGGCTTGACAATGAGCAGTTCTTC
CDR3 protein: CATSDLTGLDNEQFF

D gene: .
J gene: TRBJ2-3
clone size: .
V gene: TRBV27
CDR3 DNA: TGTGCCAGCAGTTTAATCCCGGGTTGGGAGTATTTT
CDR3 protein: CASSLIPGWEYF

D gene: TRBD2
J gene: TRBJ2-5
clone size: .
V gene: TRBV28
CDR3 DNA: TGTGCCAGCAGTCCCTTAGCGGGGGGGCCCCAAGAGACCCAGTACTTC
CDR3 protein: CASSPLAGGPQETQYF

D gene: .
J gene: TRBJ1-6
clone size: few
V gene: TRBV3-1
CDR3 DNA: TGTGCCAGCAGCCAAGTTGGGTCCTCCGGGTACTCACCCCTCCACTTT
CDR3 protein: CASSQVGSSGYSPLHF

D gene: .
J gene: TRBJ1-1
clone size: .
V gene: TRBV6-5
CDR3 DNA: TGTGCCAGCAGTTACCTTTCGGGGAACACTGAAGCTTTCTTT
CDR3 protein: CASSYLSGNTEAFF

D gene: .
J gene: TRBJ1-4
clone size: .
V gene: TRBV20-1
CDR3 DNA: TGCAGTACGCACAGGCTTAATGAAAAACTGTTTTTT
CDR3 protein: CSTHRLNEKLFF

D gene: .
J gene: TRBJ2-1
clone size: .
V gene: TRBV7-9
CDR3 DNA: TGTGCCAGCAGCCCGAGCCTGAGCTCCTACAATGAGCAGTTCTTC
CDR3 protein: CASSPSLSSYNEQFF

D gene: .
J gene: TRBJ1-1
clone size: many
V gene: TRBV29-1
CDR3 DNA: TGCAGCGCTCCGACCCCGGTTGCGCCTTTCGAAGCTTTCTTT
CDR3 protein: CSAPTPVAPFEAFF

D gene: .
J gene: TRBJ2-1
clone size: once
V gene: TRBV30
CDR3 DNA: TGTGCCGGGAGGGGGGTAAGCTCCTACAATGAGCAGTTCTTC
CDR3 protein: CAGRGVSSYNEQFF

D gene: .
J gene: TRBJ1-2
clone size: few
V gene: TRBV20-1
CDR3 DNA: TGCAGTGCTACAGATGTAAGCGGTGGCTACACCTTC
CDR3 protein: CSATDVSGGYTF

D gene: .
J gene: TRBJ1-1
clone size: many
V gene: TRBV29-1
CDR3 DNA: TGCAGCGTTGGAAGACAGGTGGAAGCTTTCTTT
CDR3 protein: CSVGRQVEAFF

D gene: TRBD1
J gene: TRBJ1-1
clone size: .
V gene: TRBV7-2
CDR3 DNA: TGTGCCAGCAGCTTACTCGAGACAGGGGGGACTGAAGCTTTCTTT
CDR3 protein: CASSLLETGGTEAFF

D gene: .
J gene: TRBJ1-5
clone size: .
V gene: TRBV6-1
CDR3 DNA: TGTGCCAGCGCGACGCACAGGGGCAATCAGCCCCAGCATTTT
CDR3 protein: CASATHRGNQPQHF

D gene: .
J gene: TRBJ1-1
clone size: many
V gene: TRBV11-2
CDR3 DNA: TGTGCCAGCAGCTTAGTCGGTTCCATGAACACTGAAGCTTTCTTT
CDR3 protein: CASSLVGSMNTEAFF

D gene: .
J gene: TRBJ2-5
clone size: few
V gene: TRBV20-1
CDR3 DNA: TGCAGTGCTAGAGATTACGGGGAGACCCAGTACTTC
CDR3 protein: CSARDYGETQYF

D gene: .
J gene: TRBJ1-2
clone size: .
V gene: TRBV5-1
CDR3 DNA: TGCGCCAGCAGAATGCCCGGAGGACATCTCTACACCTTC
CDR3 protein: CASRMPGGHLYTF

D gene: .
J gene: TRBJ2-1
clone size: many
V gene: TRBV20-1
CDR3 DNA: TGCAGTGCTAGAGATCTTAGGAGGGCGGAGAATGAGCAGTTCTTC
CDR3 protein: CSARDLRRAENEQFF

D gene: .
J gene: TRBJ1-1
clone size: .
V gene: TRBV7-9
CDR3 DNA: TGTGCCAGCAGCTCTACAGGGAGAGCTTTCTTT
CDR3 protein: CASSSTGRAFF

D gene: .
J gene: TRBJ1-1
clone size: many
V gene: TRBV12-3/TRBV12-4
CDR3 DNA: TGTGCCAGCAGTCCAGACCGGGTGAACACTGAAGCTTTCTTT
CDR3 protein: CASSPDRVNTEAFF

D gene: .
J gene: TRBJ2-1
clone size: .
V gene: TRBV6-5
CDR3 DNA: TGTGCCAGCAGTTACTCGATTGGTCCGCAGGGGCAGTTCTTC
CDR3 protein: CASSYSIGPQGQFF

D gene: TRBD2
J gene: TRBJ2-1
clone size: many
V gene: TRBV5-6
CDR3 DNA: TGTGCCAGCAGCGCCGGGACTAGCGGGGGGTGGAATGAGCAGTTCTTC
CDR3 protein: CASSAGTSGGWNEQFF

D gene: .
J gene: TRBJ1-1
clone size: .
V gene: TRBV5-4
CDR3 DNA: TGTGCCAGCAGCTTGGTGGAACTCGACACTGAAGCTTTCTTT
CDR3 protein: CASSLVELDTEAFF

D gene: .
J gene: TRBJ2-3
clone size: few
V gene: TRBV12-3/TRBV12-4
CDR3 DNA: TGTGCCAGCATCTTAGGGGAGGAAGATACGCAGTATTTT
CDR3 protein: CASILGEEDTQYF

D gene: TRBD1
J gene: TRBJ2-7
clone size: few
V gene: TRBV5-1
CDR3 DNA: TGCGCCAGCACCGCGACAGGGATTGTCAACGAGCAGTACTTC
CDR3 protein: CASTATGIVNEQYF

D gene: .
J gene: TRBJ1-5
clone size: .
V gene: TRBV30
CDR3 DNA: TGTGCCTGGAACAAGGGGAATCAGCCCCAGCATTTT
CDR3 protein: CAWNKGNQPQHF

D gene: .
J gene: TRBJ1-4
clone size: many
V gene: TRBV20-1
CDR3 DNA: TGCAGTGCCAAACCGGGACTGGCCGAAAAACTGTTTTTT
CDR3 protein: CSAKPGLAEKLFF

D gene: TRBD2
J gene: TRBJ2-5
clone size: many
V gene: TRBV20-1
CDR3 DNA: TGCAGCGCTACCGGAAAAAGGGGACTAGAACAAGAGACCCAGTACTTC
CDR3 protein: CSATGKRGLEQETQYF

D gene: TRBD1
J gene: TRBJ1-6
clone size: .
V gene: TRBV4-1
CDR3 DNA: TGCGCCAGCAGCCAAACAGGGGGTTGGTCACCCCTCCACTTT
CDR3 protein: CASSQTGGWSPLHF

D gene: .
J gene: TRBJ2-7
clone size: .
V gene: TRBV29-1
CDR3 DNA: TGCAGCGTTGAAGCGGCGGACCGCTACGAGCAGTACTTC
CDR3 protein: CSVEAADRYEQYF

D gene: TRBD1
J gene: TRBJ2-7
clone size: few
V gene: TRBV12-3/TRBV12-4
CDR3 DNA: TGTGCCAGCAGCCCGACAGGGGGTCACGAGCAGTACTTC
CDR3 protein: CASSPTGGHEQYF

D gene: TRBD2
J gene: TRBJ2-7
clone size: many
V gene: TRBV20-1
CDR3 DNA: TGCAGTGCCGCTAGCGGGGGTACCTACGAGCAGTACTTC
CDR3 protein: CSAASGGTYEQYF

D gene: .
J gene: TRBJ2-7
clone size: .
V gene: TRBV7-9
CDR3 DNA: TGTGCCAGCAGCGCCGGATTTGCCGGCTCCTACGAGCAGTACTTC
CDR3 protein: CASSAGFAGSYEQYF

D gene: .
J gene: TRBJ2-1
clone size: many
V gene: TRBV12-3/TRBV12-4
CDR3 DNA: TGTGCCAGCAGTCCTTGGGATAGCTCCTACAATGAGCAGTTCTTC
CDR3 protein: CASSPWDSSYNEQFF

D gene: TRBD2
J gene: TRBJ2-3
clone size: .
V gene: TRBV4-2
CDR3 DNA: TGTGCCAGCAGCCCCCGTAGCGGGGGGTTCACAGATACGCAGTATTTT
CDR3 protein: CASSPRSGGFTDTQYF

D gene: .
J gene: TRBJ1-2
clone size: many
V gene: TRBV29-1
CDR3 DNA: TGCAGCGTTATGGCCCCCTATGGCTACACCTTC
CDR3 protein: CSVMAPYGYTF

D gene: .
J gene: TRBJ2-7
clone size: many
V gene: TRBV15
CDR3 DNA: TGTGCCACCAGCATCAAACGGACCTCTTACTACGAGCAGTACTTC
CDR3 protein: CATSIKRTSYYEQYF

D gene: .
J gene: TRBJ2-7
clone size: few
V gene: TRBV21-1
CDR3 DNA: TGTGCCAGCAGCAAAGTGTGGGGGACCTACGAGCAGTACTTC
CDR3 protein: CASSKVWGTYEQYF

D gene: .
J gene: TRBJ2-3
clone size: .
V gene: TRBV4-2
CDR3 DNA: TGTGCCAGCAGCCAAGTTACTAACAGGCCCACAGATACGCAGTATTTT
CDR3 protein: CASSQVTNRPTDTQYF

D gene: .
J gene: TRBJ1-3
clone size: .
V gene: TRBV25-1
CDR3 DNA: TGTGCCAGCAGTGCGCGGCCTGGAAACACCATATATTTT
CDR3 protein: CASSARPGNTIYF

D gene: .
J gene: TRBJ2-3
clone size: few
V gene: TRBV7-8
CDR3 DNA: TGTGCCAGCACAATCTATCGCGGCCACACAGATACGCAGTATTTT
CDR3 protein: CASTIYRGHTDTQYF

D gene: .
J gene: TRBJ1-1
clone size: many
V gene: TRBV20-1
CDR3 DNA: TGCAGTGCCGGGGCCTCGGGGCGGGGCACTGAAGCTTTCTTT
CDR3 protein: CSAGASGRGTEAFF

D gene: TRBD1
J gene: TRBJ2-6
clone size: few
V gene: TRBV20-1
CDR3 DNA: TGCAGTGCTAGAGGGGGACAGGGGGCTGGTAACGCTGGGGCCAACGTCCTGACTTTC
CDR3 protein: CSARGGQGAGNAGANVLTF

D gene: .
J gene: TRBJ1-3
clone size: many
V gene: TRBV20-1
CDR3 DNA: TGCAGTGCTAGAAGGGGACCCAGGGGTGGCGGAAACACCATATATTTT
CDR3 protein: CSARRGPRGGGNTIYF